This entry lists 9 T cell receptor beta chains sequenced from one sample in a study of early T cells in non-severe SARS-CoV-2 infection. TCRdb passed the 5' RACE reads through MiXCR, listing each CDR3 protein once. The table has 35,000 to 50,000 distinct CDR3 sequences, roughly 6.2% seen once; the top ten hold approximately 7.5%. The specimen comprised whole blood, sampled at baseline. The receptors come from an adult who was a healthcare worker with PCR-confirmed SARS-CoV-2 infection or an uninfected control (not recorded which).

This clonotype appeared many times. The V and J genes are TRBV9 and TRBJ2-1; tentatively, D is TRBD1 (7 bases). V lost 0 bases, J lost 10 bases, and 17 bases lay in between. The CDR3 has 15 residues. CDR1 SGDLS and CDR2 YYNGEE come from the germline V gene. This CDR3 is CASSVEAGPGGEQFF. The DNA for the CDR3 is TGTGCCAGCAGCGTAGAAGCAGGCCCAGGGGGGGAGCAGTTCTTC.

V and J are TRBV7-9 and TRBJ1-6; 7 bases fit TRBD1. J gave up 8 bases and V 6 bases, and 10 bases lay outside the gene matches. The CDR3 has 15 amino acids. The germline V gene has CDR1 SEHNR and CDR2 FQNEAQ (reference sequence). CDR3 residues: CASSHLQGWDSPLHF. CDR3 DNA sequence: TGTGCCAGCAGTCACTTACAGGGGTGGGATTCACCCCTCCACTTT.

CDR3 nucleotide sequence: TGTGCCAGCAGCCGGACAGGGGAAGGTGAAAAACTGTTTTTT. Translation: CASSRTGEGEKLFF. The chain carries TRBV12-3 or TRBV12-4 and TRBJ1-4, with 9 bases that match TRBD1. The CDR3 has 14 residues. V dropped 6 bases and J dropped 7; count of bases not matched to a gene: 6.

This clonotype was detected ten times or more. In DNA, the CDR3 is TGTGCCAGCAGCGTAGAAAGGGGGCCAACCTACGAGCAGTACTTC. Protein product: CASSVERGPTYEQYF. The chain recombines TRBV9 with TRBJ2-7; 7 positions agree with TRBD1. V shed 0 bases, J shed 2 bases, and the junction held 5 bases outside the gene matches. CDR3 size: 15 residues. Germline V gives CDR1 SGDLS, CDR2 YYNGEE.

This chain links TRBV7-9 with TRBJ1-1; D remains ambiguous. Deletions cut 8 bases from V and 4 bases from J, with 8 bases between. The CDR3 covers 11 residues. Germline V gives CDR1 SEHNR, CDR2 FQNEAQ (reference sequence). The CDR3 DNA reads as TGTGCCAGCCGCATTGGCACTGAAGCTTTCTTT. Protein product: CASRIGTEAFF.

The genes are TRBV28 and TRBJ2-7, with 7 bases fitting TRBD1. The CDR3 length is 15 residues. Trimming removed 6 bases from V and 0 bases from J; junction bases left unmatched: 8. Germline CDR1 is MDHEN and CDR2 is SYDVKM. CDR3 DNA: TGTGCCAGCAGCCTACCCGGGACAGTCTCCTACGAGCAGTACTTC. It is translated as CASSLPGTVSYEQYF.

This clonotype came up many times. The gene calls are TRBV29-1 and TRBJ2-7, with 9 bases identical to TRBD1. The CDR3 sequence is 14 residues long. The V segment lost 3 bases and the J segment 0 bases; nucleotides outside the gene matches: 3. Germline CDR1 and CDR2: SQVTM and ANQGSEA. The CDR3 protein is CSVEWGQGSYEQYF. The CDR3 DNA reads TGCAGCGTTGAGTGGGGACAGGGCTCCTACGAGCAGTACTTC.

This clonotype was counted between two and nine times. J is TRBJ2-3 and V is TRBV7-2, with D unresolved. Looked up from germline, CDR1 is SGHTA and CDR2 is FQGNSA. Trimming removed 3 bases from V and 0 bases from J, with 10 bases in between. The CDR3 spans 15 residues. The CDR3 loop is CASSFNRHSTDTQYF. The CDR3 DNA reads as TGTGCCAGCAGCTTTAATAGACATAGCACAGATACGCAGTATTTT.

This clonotype has at least ten counts. V and J are TRBV5-1 and TRBJ2-7; 7 bases match TRBD2. The CDR3 is 16 residues long. Germline V gene lookup returns CDR1 SGHRS and CDR2 YFSETQ. V was clipped by 0 bases and J by 2 bases; unmatched bases: 8. The CDR3 is CASSLAPSGGPYEQYF. The CDR3 nucleotides read TGCGCCAGCAGCTTGGCCCCTTCGGGGGGACCCTACGAGCAGTACTTC.